This T cell receptor beta chain was recovered during a study of beta chain features in type 1 diabetes listed by TCRdb under 2018. For the study in its entirety: Patients and healthy donors did not differ in mean age, gender distribution, total cell number or subset yield. The study compared the TCRB repertoires of sorted circulating CD4+ T cell subsets in recently diagnosed type 1 diabetes patients with those in matched healthy donors. Regulatory and stem cell-like memory subsets were obtained from only 8 patients and about 8 healthy donors, while naive and central memory subsets were obtained from all 30 or so donors. Across all samples, almost 110 million sorted cells were examined, and cell number per subset correlated strongly with RNA yield.

Each donor gave one peripheral blood draw, approximately 120 mL on average, collected into heparinised tubes. A BD FACSAria II was used to sort naive, central memory, regulatory and stem cell-like memory CD4+ T cells with a panel that included CD45RO, CCR7, CD25, CD127, CD95 and CD27. Purity was above 95% for every sorted population. PBMCs were isolated right away by Lymphoprep density gradient centrifugation and were stained directly, without culture. To minimize batch effects, samples were stained and sorted in pairs, one healthy donor with one patient per experiment. The full study reports these points: Because cDNA was sequenced instead of genomic DNA, highly expressing activated cells could be over-represented, though the groups showed no difference in activation or CD3 levels. Shorter templates might be favored by PCR, yet because patient and control samples were amplified and corrected together, any such skew would affect both groups equally. Naive, central memory and regulatory TCRB repertoires appeared to be more alike among patients than among healthy donors. A moderate but significant shortening of TCRB CDR3 length was observed in type 1 diabetes patients in all four CD4+ subsets. Because the HLA sub-analyses included only small numbers of individuals, any influence of HLA type on TCRB rearrangement was left unresolved. Fewer insertions and more nucleotide deletions at VDJ recombination sites were observed in patients with type 1 diabetes, implying thymic rearrangement abnormalities.

The entire isolated RNA was reverse transcribed using the High Capacity cDNA Reverse Transcription Kit, and thus expressed TCRB transcripts were sequenced. Deep immunoSEQ sequencing was applied to naive, central memory and regulatory T cell samples, giving an average of around 3.4 million total reads per sample. Sorted cells were lysed in RLT buffer and RNA was extracted with DNase-treated RNeasy Micro or Mini kits, depending on cell number. Each cell subset was processed separately to prevent cross-contamination, with patient and healthy donor samples processed together. Using the immunoSEQ multiplex PCR, TCRB sequences were amplified from cDNA into 87-bp fragments spanning the CDR3 region. Sequencing of the amplicons was done on the Illumina HiSeq platform. Per the source publication's procedure: PCR bias was corrected computationally using synthetic template baselines, and reads within Hamming distance 2 were collapsed, with unmergeable singletons discarded. Reads were aligned against IMGT so that V, D and J genes, CDR3 length and insertions or deletions at six rearrangement sites could be assigned. Within each subset, clonotype counts were normalized to sorted cell number, and only after that were true diversity and Gini coefficients computed with the tcR R package. Repertoire sharing was quantified using the overlap coefficient calculated on TCRB nucleotide sequences. TCRdb retrieved this table from immuneACCESS and kept in-frame rearrangements only. Not all clones are present; in checked studies, unresolved V genes account for under half, and no reason is known for the remainder. V and J calls and clone size are given by that table; D and trimming were obtained from the DNA. The sample table contains about 160,000 clones; only one count was recorded for about 9% of them. Around 0.64% of the sample comes from the top ten.

Turning to this clone: No cognate antigen has been identified for it. Base qualities are not at hand, and no much larger clone is one base apart.

Including the terminal cysteine and phenylalanine, the CDR3 comprises 13 residues. Of all the DNA, just the CDR3 is kept, 39 bases in frame from base 1. For CDR1 and CDR2, the germline V gene lists SGHAT and FQNNGV. V drops 5 bases and J drops 0 bases, leaving 7 bases in between. Sequenced input: central memory CD4+ T cells from blood. The TCR was taken from a woman aged 25 to 39 with type 1 diabetes. The sequence is built from TRBV11-2 and TRBJ1-1; a confident D gene designation cannot be given. Here the CDR3 is given as CASSPSLNTEAFF. Read as DNA, the sequence is TGTGCCAGCAGCCCCTCTTTGAACACTGAAGCTTTCTTT.